Below, 27 T cell receptor beta chains from the same sample are listed, as sequenced in a study of blood T cell repertoires in COVID-19. Sequenced by immunoSEQ multiplex PCR; TCRdb stores in-frame clones only, minus some. The sample lists fewer than 400,000 clones, more than 90% occurring once. What was sequenced was PBMCs or T cells enriched from blood (not recorded which). The source is a woman younger than 45 who had been exposed to COVID-19.

This sequence joins TRBV18 and TRBJ2-7; D might be TRBD1 (5 bases). CDR1 is KGHSH and CDR2 is LQKENI in the germline V gene. The CDR3 has 15 amino acids. Trimming took off 3 bases at V and 5 bases at J, with 17 bases between the two ends. CDR3 in amino acids: CASSPTRAGRNEQYF. The CDR3 nucleotides read TGTGCCAGCTCACCCACTCGCGCAGGGCGGAACGAGCAGTACTTC. Looking up the rest from reference TRBV18 and TRBJ2-7 gives the full variable domain: NAGVMQNPRHLVRRRGQEARLRCSPMKGHSHVYWYRQLPEEGLKFMVYLQKENIIDESGMPKERFSAEFPKEGPSILRIQQVVRGDSAAYFCASSPTRAGRNEQYFGPGTRLTVT.

The chain uses TRBV5-8 and TRBJ1-5; 9 bases are a match to TRBD1. The CDR3 is made up of 19 amino acids. With V trimmed by 5 bases and J by 0 bases, 15 bases remained unmatched. Germline V lookup: CDR1 SGHTS, CDR2 YDEGEE. The CDR3 DNA follows: TGTGCCAGCAGTCGACTCCGGGACAGGGTCGATCATAGCAATCAGCCCCAGCATTTT. Translated: CASSRLRDRVDHSNQPQHF.

This chain joins TRBV5-1 and TRBJ2-6; no clear D. CDR1 is SGHRS, CDR2 YFSETQ, per germline. The V gene lost 4 bases and the J gene lost 3 bases, with 11 bases spanning the gap. This CDR3 comprises 15 residues. The CDR3 protein is CASSPSGDGANVLTF. The CDR3 coding sequence is TGCGCCAGCAGCCCATCGGGTGATGGGGCCAACGTCCTGACTTTC.

The chain has TRBV24-1 and TRBJ1-2, with TRBD1 identical over 7 bases. The junction had 1 base not matched to a gene; V was cut back by 3 bases and J by 4 bases. Germline CDR1 reads KGHDR; CDR2 reads SFDVKD. The CDR3 length is 13 residues. The CDR3 nucleotides read TGTGCCACCAGTGATGACAGGGTCTATGGCTACACCTTC. It codes for CATSDDRVYGYTF.

CDR3 nucleotides: TGCGCCAGCAGCGGAGTTGCGGCGAGTGGCTACACCTTC. It codes for CASSGVAASGYTF. V gene TRBV4-1 combines with J gene TRBJ1-2, with D hard to call. CDR3 length: 13 amino acids. The V end lost 5 bases, the J end lost 7 bases, and 14 bases lay between the germline ends. Germline lookup yields CDR1 MGHRA and CDR2 YSYEKL.

The gene calls are TRBV7-8 and TRBJ1-4; weak D call: TRBD1 (6 bases). Germline V CDR1 and CDR2: SGHVS, FQNEAQ. The CDR3 runs 13 residues. Between the trimmed V and J ends, which lost 6 bases and 16 bases, there was a span of 21 bases. The CDR3 here is CASSRDRTGSPFF. The CDR3 region has the DNA TGTGCCAGCAGTCGAGATCGCACAGGGTCGCCGTTTTTT.

Here the CDR3 reads CASSLNEDYEQYF. As DNA, the CDR3 is TGTGCCAGCAGTTTGAATGAGGACTACGAGCAGTACTTC. The gene calls are TRBV12-3 or TRBV12-4 and TRBJ2-7; D is ambiguous. This CDR3 region has 13 residues. V shed 3 bases and J shed 3 bases, with 9 bases lying between them.

The chain recombines TRBV4-2 with TRBJ1-1, with TRBD1 matching over 7 bases. In germline, CDR1 is LGHNA, CDR2 YNFKEQ. Trimming removed 0 bases from V and 7 bases from J; junction bases left unmatched: 5. CDR3 size: 14 residues. The CDR3: CASSQEGQSLEAFF. CDR3 sequence (DNA): TGTGCCAGCAGCCAAGAGGGACAGAGTCTTGAAGCTTTCTTT.

The J gene is TRBJ2-7, the V gene TRBV1; the D call of TRBD2 is as the table states it, not checked on the DNA. TRBV1 is assigned pseudogene status. This CDR3 has 19 residues. The CDR3: CTSSQDLFITKASPYEQYF. The DNA of the CDR3 is TGCACCAGCAGCCAAGATCTCTTTATCACTAAAGCTTCACCCTACGAGCAGTACTTC.

This clone has a handful of counts. At the DNA level, this CDR3 is encoded by other sequences in the same sample as well. The gene calls are TRBV5-1 and TRBJ2-7; 12 positions agree with TRBD2. J lost 3 bases, V lost 4 bases, and 5 bases had no gene match. The CDR3 covers 15 residues. Germline V gene lookup returns CDR1 SGHRS and CDR2 YFSETQ. CDR3 coding DNA: TGCGCCAGCAGCCTGACTAGCGGGGGACTCTACGAGCAGTACTTC. Translating gives CASSLTSGGLYEQYF.

The chain employs TRBV29-1 and TRBJ1-2; no definite D call. V was trimmed by 8 bases and J by 8 bases, leaving 33 bases between them. Germline assignment: CDR1 SQVTM and CDR2 ANQGSEA. This CDR3 is 17 amino acids long. DNA for the CDR3: TGCAGCACCTTGGGTGGAGGGCCCACCTATCTTGTCTCAGGCTACACCTTC. Translated, it gives CSTLGGGPTYLVSGYTF.

The chain recombines TRBV29-1 with TRBJ2-5, with TRBD2 matching over 15 bases. CDR1 and CDR2 (germline): SQVTM, ANQGSEA. The CDR3 covers 17 residues. Trimming cost V 6 bases and J 1 base; bases outside gene matches: 9. CDR3 nucleotides: TGCAGCGTCCGGACTAGCGGGGGGGCTTGGGGCCAAGAGACCCAGTACTTC. It is translated as CSVRTSGGAWGQETQYF.

This clone was found a few times. This sequence joins TRBV10-3 and TRBJ1-1; D is possibly TRBD1 (5 bases). The CDR3 length is 12 residues. The germline V and J ends were trimmed by 4 bases and 4 bases, with 7 bases remaining between them. Germline CDR1 reads ENHRY; CDR2 reads SYGVKD. The CDR3 DNA sequence: TGTGCCATCAGTGGGAGGGGCACTGAAGCTTTCTTT. It encodes CAISGRGTEAFF.

The rearrangement joins TRBV6-5 to TRBJ2-7; 8 bases match TRBD1. The V gene's germline CDR1 is MNHEY and CDR2 SVGAGI. J gave up 2 bases and V 7 bases, and 4 bases lay outside the gene matches. The CDR3 extends over 13 amino acids. The CDR3 sequence: CASTWDRTYEQYF. The DNA for the CDR3 is TGTGCCAGCACCTGGGACAGGACCTACGAGCAGTACTTC.

V usage is TRBV7-3 and J usage is TRBJ2-1; 8 nucleotides align to TRBD2. V lost 3 bases and J lost 6; bases outside the gene matches: 4. The V gene's germline CDR1 is SGHTA and CDR2 FQGTGA. The CDR3 loop spans 14 amino acids. CDR3 DNA sequence: TGTGCCAGCAGCTTGGCGGGGGGAACCAATGAGCAGTTCTTC. As protein: CASSLAGGTNEQFF.

J is TRBJ1-6 and V is TRBV2, with no clear D. The V and J ends lost 3 bases and 8 bases respectively, with 14 bases between them. The germline V gene encodes CDR1 SNHLY and CDR2 FYNNEI. This CDR3 region has 15 residues. The CDR3 nucleotides read TGTGCCAGCAGTGATGAGGGCCGGGGTGATTCACCCCTCCACTTT. This gives the protein CASSDEGRGDSPLHF. The variable domain in full, completed from reference TRBV2 and TRBJ1-6, reads EPEVTQTPSHQVTQMGQEVILRCVPISNHLYFYWYRQILGQKVEFLVSFYNNEISEKSEIFDDQFSVERPDGSNFTLKIRSTKLEDSAMYFCASSDEGRGDSPLHFGNGTRLTVT.

This sequence joins TRBV25-1 and TRBJ2-1, with TRBD2 matching 7 bases. Germline lookup yields CDR1 MGHDK and CDR2 SYGVNS. The V segment lost 2 bases and the J segment 8 bases; nucleotides outside the gene matches: 0. The CDR3 consists of 12 residues. The CDR3 reads CASSERGDEQFF. CDR3 DNA sequence: TGTGCCAGCAGTGAACGGGGGGATGAGCAGTTCTTC.

The chain uses TRBV12-3 or TRBV12-4 and TRBJ2-7; TRBD2 might be the D (6 bases). V lost 3 bases to trimming and J lost 7 bases, with 10 bases between them. The CDR3 consists of 12 residues. The CDR3 region has the DNA TGTGCCAGCAGTTTTTACGGGGGAGAGCAGTACTTC. Translation gives CASSFYGGEQYF.

This chain links TRBV29-1 with TRBJ2-7; possible D gene TRBD1, 6 bases. The germline CDR1 and CDR2 sequences are SQVTM and ANQGSEA. V lost 5 bases and J lost 0, with 11 bases in between. The CDR3 is 13 residues long. CDR3 sequence: CSVLQGYSYEQYF. In nucleotides, the CDR3 is TGCAGCGTTTTACAGGGTTACTCCTACGAGCAGTACTTC.

The chain uses TRBV9 and TRBJ1-3, with D hard to call. Deletions cut 0 bases from V and 0 bases from J, with 10 bases between. Looked up from germline, CDR1 is SGDLS and CDR2 is YYNGEE. The CDR3 has 16 residues. The CDR3 nucleotides are TGTGCCAGCAGCGTAGAAGGAGGGTACTCTGGAAACACCATATATTTT. Protein product: CASSVEGGYSGNTIYF. The full variable domain, rest sourced from reference TRBV9 and TRBJ1-3, is DSGVTQTPKHLITATGQRVTLRCSPRSGDLSVYWYQQSLDQGLQFLIQYYNGEERAKGNILERFSAQQFPDLHSELNLSSLELGDSALYFCASSVEGGYSGNTIYFGEGSWLTVV.

The chain uses TRBV6-5 and TRBJ2-2; 9 nucleotides line up with TRBD2. In germline, CDR1 is MNHEY, CDR2 SVGAGI. Losses at the gene ends were 2 bases for V and 5 bases for J; bases not matched to a gene: 6. The CDR3 sequence is 16 residues long. The CDR3 DNA sequence: TGTGCCAGCAGTTACCTGGGGACTAGCTTAACCGGGGAGCTGTTTTTT. Translating it yields CASSYLGTSLTGELFF.

The chain is built from TRBV18 and TRBJ1-5; possibly TRBD1 for D (6 bases). The germline V gene has CDR1 KGHSH and CDR2 LQKENI. The CDR3 is 16 residues long. Trimming pared 5 bases from V and 5 bases from J, leaving 19 bases between. This chain's CDR3 is CASSAPGRGGYQPQHF. CDR3 nucleotides: TGTGCCAGCTCAGCCCCGGGGAGGGGGGGATATCAGCCCCAGCATTTT.

The chain carries TRBV18 and TRBJ2-4; 12 bases fit TRBD1. The CDR3 consists of 19 residues. Trimming at V came to 5 bases and at J to 0 bases, leaving 11 bases not matched to a gene. Germline-derived CDR1 and CDR2 are KGHSH and LQKENI. The CDR3 bases are TGTGCCAGCTCATCCCGACCGGGACAGGGGGCAGGAGCCAAAAACATTCAGTACTTC. This encodes CASSSRPGQGAGAKNIQYF.

This chain joins TRBV5-6 and TRBJ2-7, with TRBD2 matching 11 bases. V was pared by 7 bases and J by 4 bases, with 13 bases of the junction left unmatched. Looked up from germline, CDR1 is SGHDT and CDR2 is YYEEEE. This CDR3 comprises 16 residues. The CDR3 loop is CASAPNLAGGQYEQYF. Written as DNA, the CDR3 is TGTGCCAGCGCCCCTAACTTAGCGGGGGGGCAATACGAGCAGTACTTC.

The chain links TRBV5-4 to TRBJ1-4; D uncertain. This CDR3 region has 14 residues. The germline V gene has CDR1 SGHNT and CDR2 YYREEE (reference sequence). The V gene lost 0 bases and the J gene lost 6 bases, with 9 bases spanning the gap. The CDR3 DNA follows: TGTGCCAGCAGCTTGGCAGGCGACCATGAAAAACTGTTTTTT. Translating it yields CASSLAGDHEKLFF.

The chain uses TRBV5-4 and TRBJ2-3; 7 positions agree with TRBD1. The CDR3 is 14 amino acids. Germline V CDR1 and CDR2: SGHNT, YYREEE (reference sequence). J gave up 6 bases and V 4 bases, and 8 bases lay outside the gene matches. This CDR3 reads CASSTPQGDDTQYF. CDR3 coding DNA: TGTGCCAGCAGCACACCGCAGGGGGACGATACGCAGTATTTT.

As to this clone: This same CDR3 is encoded by further DNA sequences in the sample. This sequence joins TRBV7-2 and TRBJ1-1; D gene ambiguous. Germline V gives CDR1 SGHTA, CDR2 FQGNSA. V was cut by 3 bases and J by 3 bases, with 8 bases left in between. The CDR3 covers 13 residues. The CDR3 region is CASSFYRDTEAFF. The CDR3 DNA is TGTGCCAGCAGCTTCTACAGAGACACTGAAGCTTTCTTT.